This passage covers 29 T cell receptor beta chains from one sample sequenced in a study of T cell repertoires in cytomegalovirus infection. MiXCR, run by TCRdb on the reads, gives a single entry per CDR3 protein. The sample includes 290,000 or so distinct CDR3 sequences, 9.6% of them seen just once. The sequencing input was PBMCs. The receptors were gathered from a human donor in good health (CMV status not recorded). Some clones in this sample may be carry-over from other donors' samples.

This clonotype was seen more than once but under ten times. This sequence joins TRBV20-1 and TRBJ2-1; D is undetermined. The CDR3 contains 11 residues. Per the germline V gene, CDR1 is DFQATT and CDR2 is SNEGSKA (reference sequence). Trimming removed 0 bases at V and 9 bases at J, with 6 bases between. The DNA for the CDR3 is TGCAGTGCTAGAGACCCTCCTGAGCAGTTCTTC. Protein: CSARDPPEQFF.

Concerning this clonotype itself: This may come from a read error, since a much larger clone is one base off. The chain couples TRBV4-1 to TRBJ2-5; TRBD1 is a possible D gene (6 bases). The CDR3 extends over 14 amino acids. In germline, CDR1 is MGHRA, CDR2 YSYEKL. CDR3: CASSSFSGAETQNF. The CDR3 DNA reads TGTGCCAGCAGCTCCTTCTCAGGGGCGGAGACCCAGAACTTC.

This clonotype was detected many times. CDR3 sequence reads: CASNSPGANTGELFF. CDR3 sequence (DNA): TGTGCCAGTAACTCGCCAGGGGCCAACACCGGGGAGCTGTTTTTT. The chain links TRBV19 to TRBJ2-2; D possibly corresponds to TRBD1 (6 bases). Looked up from germline, CDR1 is LNHDA and CDR2 is SQIVND (reference sequence). The CDR3 extends over 15 amino acids. Trimming cost V 7 bases and J 2 bases, with 14 bases left between them.

The CDR3 loop is CASSVGSSGAYEQYF. The CDR3 DNA reads as TGTGCCAGCAGCGTAGGAAGTAGCGGAGCCTACGAGCAGTACTTC. The chain links TRBV9 to TRBJ2-7, with D perhaps matching TRBD2 (6 bases). V was clipped by 0 bases and J by 2 bases, with 12 bases between them. The CDR3 consists of 15 residues. The germline V gene has CDR1 SGDLS and CDR2 YYNGEE.

This sequence joins TRBV20-1 and TRBJ1-2; a possible D gene is TRBD1 (5 bases). CDR3 length equals 12 residues. The germline CDR1 and CDR2 sequences are DFQATT and SNEGSKA (reference sequence). The ends were cut back, 6 bases at V and 5 bases at J, with 13 bases in the middle. CDR3 protein: CSATHRGYGYTF. The CDR3, as DNA: TGCAGTGCGACCCATAGGGGATATGGCTACACCTTC.

This clonotype was detected many times. J is TRBJ1-2 and V is TRBV7-9; D is perhaps TRBD1 (5 bases). Germline V lookup: CDR1 SEHNR, CDR2 FQNEAQ (reference sequence). V was trimmed by 5 bases and J by 3 bases, leaving 22 bases between them. The CDR3 runs to 17 residues. In DNA form, the CDR3 reads TGTGCCAGCAGCCGAAGGGGAGGGGTAGTTCTCCACTATGGCTACACCTTC. Its protein product is CASSRRGGVVLHYGYTF.

This clonotype has at least ten counts. The chain uses TRBV6-2 or TRBV6-3 and TRBJ2-7, with D tentatively TRBD1 (6 bases). Looked up from germline, CDR1 is MNHEY and CDR2 is SVGEGT. CDR3 length equals 14 residues. Trimming pared 0 bases from V and 5 bases from J, leaving 11 bases between. In DNA, the CDR3 is TGTGCCAGCAGTTACTCGGGGGCCATCAACGAGCAGTACGTC. Protein product: CASSYSGAINEQYV.

This rearrangement joins TRBV20-1 to TRBJ2-1, with 7 bases fitting TRBD1. The CDR3 runs to 15 residues. The J segment lost 10 bases and the V segment lost 0 bases, leaving 12 bases of the junction unmatched. Germline V gene lookup returns CDR1 DFQATT and CDR2 SNEGSKA (reference sequence). The CDR3 sequence: CSARDQIQGRGEQFF. The CDR3 bases are TGCAGTGCTAGAGATCAGATACAGGGGAGAGGGGAGCAGTTCTTC.

This clonotype was seen ten or more times. V is TRBV10-3 and J is TRBJ1-5; 9 bases are a match to TRBD1. Germline values: CDR1 ENHRY, CDR2 SYGVKD. With V trimmed by 5 bases and J by 6 bases, 11 bases remained unmatched. This CDR3 has 16 amino acids. The CDR3 sequence: CAISQGDRVVGQPQHF. CDR3 sequence (DNA): TGTGCCATCAGTCAAGGGGACAGGGTAGTGGGTCAGCCCCAGCATTTT.

This clonotype was counted at least ten times. The V gene is TRBV2, the J gene TRBJ2-1; 9 bases map to TRBD1. Germline V gives CDR1 SNHLY, CDR2 FYNNEI. The CDR3 is 16 amino acids. Trimming cost V 3 bases and J 6 bases; bases outside gene matches: 9. The CDR3 spells CASSDRGQGRSNEQFF. The CDR3 DNA reads as TGTGCCAGCAGTGACCGGGGACAGGGACGTAGCAATGAGCAGTTCTTC.

This clonotype was picked up many times. CDR3 sequence: CASSYSTRSLAGLTGELFF. CDR3 nucleotides: TGTGCCAGCAGTTACTCCACAAGGTCCCTAGCGGGGCTCACCGGGGAGCTGTTTTTT. This rearrangement joins TRBV6-2 or TRBV6-3 to TRBJ2-2; 9 nucleotides align to TRBD2. The CDR3 loop spans 19 amino acids. The germline CDR1 and CDR2 sequences are MNHEY and SVGEGT. The V gene end was trimmed by 0 bases and the J gene end by 4 bases; junction bases not matched to a gene: 12.

Only a few counts were recorded for this clonotype. The chain couples TRBV4-2 to TRBJ2-5; possibly TRBD1 or TRBD2 for D (5 bases each). Trimming pared 2 bases from V and 4 bases from J, leaving 14 bases between. CDR3 length: 15 amino acids. The germline CDR1 and CDR2 sequences are LGHNA and YNFKEQ. The CDR3 DNA reads TGTGCCAGCAGCCAAACAGGAGGCCAACGAGAGACCCAGTACTTC. Its translation: CASSQTGGQRETQYF.

This clonotype was counted many times. The genes are TRBV12-3 or TRBV12-4 and TRBJ2-2; TRBD1 agrees at 7 bases. This CDR3 spans 18 amino acids. Germline trimming cut 1 base from V and 0 bases from J; bases unmatched to any gene: 8. The CDR3 here is CASSLGLRQGTNTGELFF. The CDR3 DNA follows: TGTGCCAGCAGTTTAGGTTTGCGACAGGGCACGAACACCGGGGAGCTGTTTTTT.

This sequence joins TRBV7-3 and TRBJ2-1; 7 nucleotides agree with TRBD1. V lost 1 base to trimming and J lost 7 bases; unmatched junction nucleotides: 4. This CDR3 contains 14 residues. CDR1 is SGHTA and CDR2 is FQGTGA in the germline V gene. The CDR3 region is CASSLIGTENEQFF. CDR3 nucleotides: TGTGCCAGCAGCTTAATTGGGACAGAGAATGAGCAGTTCTTC.

The CDR3 sequence is CASSKQGREKEQYV. In DNA, the CDR3 is TGTGCCAGCAGCAAACAGGGAAGAGAGAAGGAGCAGTACGTC. The chain has TRBV28 and TRBJ2-7; a weak D match, TRBD1 (6 bases). Germline V gene data show CDR1 as MDHEN and CDR2 as SYDVKM. The CDR3 runs 14 residues. Trimming cost V 6 bases and J 7 bases, with 19 bases left between them.

This clonotype appeared a few times. The chain employs TRBV25-1 and TRBJ1-2, with 7 bases fitting TRBD1. With V trimmed by 6 bases and J by 6 bases, 13 bases remained unmatched. Germline values: CDR1 MGHDK, CDR2 SYGVNS. The CDR3 loop spans 15 amino acids. The CDR3 protein is CASRDPLTGNNGYTF. The CDR3 DNA reads TGTGCCAGCAGGGACCCGCTGACAGGGAATAATGGCTACACCTTC.

This clonotype was detected only a few times. This chain connects TRBV28 to TRBJ1-2, with a weak D call TRBD1 (6 bases). The ends were cut back, 7 bases at V and 4 bases at J, with 16 bases in the middle. Per the germline V gene, CDR1 is MDHEN and CDR2 is SYDVKM. The CDR3 spans 14 residues. CDR3 nucleotides: TGTGCCAGCAAAGAGTCCGGGACACCCTATGGCTACACCTTC. Protein sequence: CASKESGTPYGYTF.

This clonotype was found many times. The rearrangement uses TRBV7-9 and TRBJ2-2; 7 bases line up with TRBD1. V lost 11 bases and J lost 0; bases outside the gene matches: 3. In germline, CDR1 is SEHNR, CDR2 FQNEAQ (reference sequence). The CDR3 contains 13 residues. DNA of the CDR3: TGTGCCCTGGGACAGTCGAACACCGGGGAGCTGTTTTTT. Translation: CALGQSNTGELFF.

This clonotype was recorded at least ten times. V gene TRBV7-2 combines with J gene TRBJ1-2; 7 nucleotides line up with TRBD1. Trimming took 7 bases from V and 4 from J; bases not matched to a gene: 6. The CDR3 runs to 13 residues. Per the germline V gene, CDR1 is SGHTA and CDR2 is FQGNSA. The CDR3 coding sequence is TGTGCCAGCACCCGGGACAGAATCTATGGCTACACCTTC. This translates into CASTRDRIYGYTF.

The chain couples TRBV29-1 to TRBJ1-2; 8 nucleotides match TRBD1. CDR1 and CDR2 (germline): SQVTM, ANQGSEA. This CDR3 is 13 amino acids long. Germline trimming cut 4 bases from V and 4 bases from J; bases unmatched to any gene: 5. CDR3 amino acids: CSVGETGAYGYTF. DNA for the CDR3: TGCAGCGTTGGTGAGACAGGGGCCTATGGCTACACCTTC.

Many counts were recorded for this clonotype. The chain links TRBV20-1 to TRBJ1-1; 7 nucleotides align to TRBD1. Germline CDR1 reads DFQATT; CDR2 reads SNEGSKA (reference sequence). J gave up 3 bases and V 6 bases, and 10 bases lay outside the gene matches. The CDR3 is 14 residues long. CDR3 residues: CSAARDSSDTEAFF. The CDR3 bases are TGCAGTGCGGCCCGGGACAGTTCGGACACTGAAGCTTTCTTT.

This clonotype showed up just a few times. The chain joins TRBV28 to TRBJ1-2, with 9 bases aligning to TRBD1. V lost 7 bases to trimming and J lost 4 bases; unmatched junction nucleotides: 10. Germline-derived CDR1 and CDR2 are MDHEN and SYDVKM. The CDR3 loop spans 15 amino acids. This CDR3 is CASTPSGQGAYGYTF. The CDR3 DNA sequence: TGTGCCAGCACCCCCTCGGGACAGGGTGCCTATGGCTACACCTTC.

This clonotype was recorded a few times. The gene calls are TRBV29-1 and TRBJ2-1, with 10 bases aligning to TRBD1. Germline V CDR1 and CDR2: SQVTM, ANQGSEA. The J segment lost 9 bases and the V segment lost 3 bases, leaving 11 bases of the junction unmatched. This CDR3 contains 15 residues. The CDR3 bases are TGCAGCGTTGAGCGCGACAGGGGGCCACAATTTGAGCAGTTCTTC. Its protein product is CSVERDRGPQFEQFF.

The chain combines TRBV7-9 with TRBJ1-2, with 9 bases aligning to TRBD1. Germline loops: CDR1 SEHNR, CDR2 FQNEAQ (reference sequence). Trimming removed 0 bases from V and 2 bases from J; junction bases left unmatched: 4. The CDR3 totals 16 residues. The CDR3 DNA is TGTGCCAGCAGCTTAGCCCGCGGGACAGGGAACTATGGCTACACCTTC. Its translation: CASSLARGTGNYGYTF.

This clonotype appeared many times. This chain joins TRBV7-2 and TRBJ1-5; 9 nucleotides agree with TRBD1. V was pared by 5 bases and J by 4 bases, with 9 bases of the junction left unmatched. The germline V gene encodes CDR1 SGHTA and CDR2 FQGNSA. The CDR3 loop spans 16 amino acids. CDR3 amino acids: CASSPSAGQGNQPQHF. CDR3 sequence (DNA): TGTGCCAGCAGCCCCTCGGCCGGACAGGGGAATCAGCCCCAGCATTTT.

The chain has TRBV20-1 and TRBJ2-1; tentative D call: TRBD1 (6 bases). V was cut by 3 bases and J by 0 bases, with 12 bases left in between. The CDR3 has 15 amino acids. Per germline, CDR1 DFQATT and CDR2 SNEGSKA (reference sequence). The CDR3 nucleotides are TGCAGTGCTAGTAAACAGGGTAACTCCTACAATGAGCAGTTCTTC. Its protein is CSASKQGNSYNEQFF.

The genes are TRBV6-2 or TRBV6-3 and TRBJ2-4; TRBD1 or TRBD2 may be the D gene (6 bases each). V dropped 6 bases and J dropped 6 bases, with 21 bases sitting between them. Looked up from germline, CDR1 is MNHEY and CDR2 is SVGEGT. The length of the CDR3 is 16 residues. CDR3 residues: CASRAEGGGEVNIQYF. CDR3 sequence (DNA): TGTGCCAGCAGGGCGGAAGGAGGGGGTGAGGTAAACATTCAGTACTTC.

The rearrangement links TRBV20-1 to TRBJ2-5, with 8 nucleotides matching TRBD2. The junction had 9 bases not matched to a gene; V was cut back by 1 base and J by 5 bases. In germline, CDR1 is DFQATT, CDR2 SNEGSKA (reference sequence). This CDR3 has 15 amino acids. CDR3 DNA sequence: TGCAGTGCTAGAGGAGGGCAGACTAGCGCCGAGACCCAGTACTTC. It translates to CSARGGQTSAETQYF.

This clonotype was counted at least ten times. The rearrangement links TRBV20-1 to TRBJ2-6; D not resolved. Germline V gene data show CDR1 as DFQATT and CDR2 as SNEGSKA (reference sequence). The CDR3 length is 15 residues. V dropped 6 bases and J dropped 0 bases, with 12 bases sitting between them. As DNA, the CDR3 is TGCAGTGCCGTCCCTCGATCCTCTGGGGCCAACGTCCTGACTTTC. It yields the protein CSAVPRSSGANVLTF.